This T cell receptor beta chain was captured by sequencing in a study of blood T cell repertoires in COVID-19. The germline V and J ends were trimmed by 4 bases and 0 bases, with 5 bases remaining between them. The CDR3 has 13 amino acids. In germline, CDR1 is MNHNY, CDR2 SVGAGI (reference sequence). TCRdb's copy holds only in-frame clones and misses some; the assay was immunoSEQ multiplex PCR. The sample contains 95,000 to 110,000 clones, more than 70% of which appear only once. J is TRBJ2-3 and V is TRBV6-6, with TRBD1 as a possible D gene (5 bases). The sample was peripheral blood. This clonotype originated in a woman in her sixties or seventies with acute or convalescent COVID-19. The CDR3 sequence: CASSSGSTDTQYF. Written as DNA, the CDR3 is TGTGCCAGCAGTTCAGGGAGCACAGATACGCAGTATTTT.